What follows are 9 T cell receptor beta chains derived from one specimen sequenced in a study of human T cells and chemical hapten exposure. The time point denotes: patch test 1, 2 weeks after DPC sensitization. Described treatment: therapeutic diphenylcyclopropenone sensitization with weekly scalp DPC. Each CDR3 protein gets one entry after TCRdb re-called the RACE reads with MiXCR. The table lists around 380,000 distinct CDR3 sequences, about 4.4% of them singletons. The specimen was whole blood, collected in connection with sensitization to the hapten diphenylcyclopropenone (DPC). The origin of the receptors is a woman between 45 and 65 years old with alopecia areata. Some clones in this sample may be carry-over from other donors' samples.

This clonotype has a count of ten or more. The CDR3 sequence: CASTASGSFIAKNIQYF. In DNA form, the CDR3 reads TGTGCCAGTACAGCTAGCGGGAGCTTCATAGCCAAAAACATTCAGTACTTC. The rearrangement links TRBV19 to TRBJ2-4, with 10 nucleotides matching TRBD2. Germline CDR1 LNHDA, CDR2 SQIVND (reference sequence). The junction had 9 bases not matched to a gene; V was cut back by 7 bases and J by 0 bases. The CDR3 spans 17 residues. Variable domain in full (rest from reference TRBV19 and TRBJ2-4): DGGITQSPKYLFRKEGQNVTLSCEQNLNHDAMYWYRQDPGQGLRLIYYSQIVNDFQKGDIAEGYSVSREKKESFPLTVTSAQKNPTAFYLCASTASGSFIAKNIQYFGAGTRLSVL.

In regard to this clonotype: A much larger clonotype is one base distant, so this may be a read error. The chain has TRBV6-5 and TRBJ1-4; D gene unclear. Germline V gene lookup returns CDR1 MNHEY and CDR2 SVGAGI. The CDR3 has 18 residues. Trimming pared 0 bases from V and 6 bases from J, leaving 20 bases between. The CDR3 loop reads CASSYSIDNHPPHEKLFF. The CDR3 bases are TGTGCCAGCAGTTACTCAATTGACAACCATCCGCCCCATGAAAAACTGTTTTTT.

In this sample, this clonotype turned up a few times. This chain links TRBV10-3 with TRBJ2-7; 9 nucleotides line up with TRBD1. In germline, CDR1 is ENHRY, CDR2 SYGVKD. V gave up 8 bases and J gave up 1 base; unmatched junction bases: 12. This CDR3 is 16 amino acids long. In DNA, the CDR3 is TGTGCCATCCAATCAACCGGGACAGGGAATTCCTACGAGCAGTACTTC. Its protein is CAIQSTGTGNSYEQYF.

This chain connects TRBV12-3 or TRBV12-4 to TRBJ1-4; 11 nucleotides match TRBD1. Losses at the gene ends were 1 base for V and 0 bases for J; bases not matched to a gene: 1. This CDR3 is built from 17 residues. The CDR3 DNA is TGTGCCAGCAGTTTAGGGACAGGGGGCCCAACTAATGAAAAACTGTTTTTT. Protein sequence: CASSLGTGGPTNEKLFF.

V usage is TRBV6-2 or TRBV6-3 and J usage is TRBJ2-7, with TRBD2 matching over 11 bases. In germline, CDR1 is MNHEY, CDR2 SVGEGT. This CDR3 contains 18 residues. V lost 4 bases to trimming and J lost 1 base; unmatched junction nucleotides: 12. CDR3 protein: CASSSHVLAGEWSYEQYF. The CDR3 DNA sequence: TGTGCCAGCAGTTCTCACGTACTAGCGGGAGAATGGTCCTACGAGCAGTACTTC.

This clonotype occurred many times. The chain carries TRBV27 and TRBJ2-7; D is perhaps TRBD1 or TRBD2 (5 bases each). The germline V gene has CDR1 MNHEY and CDR2 SMNVEV (reference sequence). The V and J ends lost 4 bases and 2 bases respectively, with 12 bases between them. The CDR3 contains 14 residues. CDR3 region: CASSSWDRAYEQYF. DNA for the CDR3: TGTGCCAGCAGTTCCTGGGACCGGGCCTACGAGCAGTACTTC.

The chain has TRBV7-6 and TRBJ1-4; 8 nucleotides line up with TRBD1. The V segment lost 5 bases and the J segment 7 bases; nucleotides outside the gene matches: 3. The CDR3 has 13 amino acids. In germline, CDR1 is SGHVS, CDR2 FNYEAQ. For the CDR3, the DNA is TGTGCCAGCAGCCCGGACAGGGTTGAAAAACTGTTTTTT. This codes for CASSPDRVEKLFF.

This chain joins TRBV15 and TRBJ2-7, with D possibly being TRBD1 (6 bases). V was clipped by 2 bases and J by 7 bases, with 9 bases between them. The CDR3 consists of 12 residues. Per germline, CDR1 LNHNV and CDR2 YYDKDF (reference sequence). In DNA, the CDR3 is TGTGCCACCAGCAGACCACAGGGAGAGCAGTACTTC. Encoded protein: CATSRPQGEQYF.

The CDR3 sequence: CSARGVLGLSYNEQFF. CDR3 nucleotide sequence: TGCAGTGCTAGAGGGGTTCTCGGGCTTTCCTACAATGAGCAGTTCTTC. The chain recombines TRBV20-1 with TRBJ2-1; D call uncertain. Trimming shortened V by 1 base and J by 1 base, and 14 bases separated the two germline ends. Germline V gene sequence: CDR1 DFQATT, CDR2 SNEGSKA (reference sequence). CDR3 size: 16 residues.